This TCR beta chain came from a study of blood T cell repertoires in COVID-19 (dated by TCRdb to about 2020). Concerning the study at large: Samples covering the acute and convalescent phases of COVID-19 were provided by collaborators in the United States, Italy and Spain. The material from the prospective study consisted of cDNA or gDNA derived from T cells, B-cell-depleted T cells, or PBMCs. Deeply sampled blood TCRbeta repertoires from subjects exposed to, actively infected with, or recovered from COVID-19 were included in the dataset. The repertoires were released in a freely available public database intended as a resource for research on the immune response to SARS-CoV-2. Samples were obtained from the ongoing ImmuneRACE study (first 160 participants) and from over a thousand subjects provided by 6 global collaborators. The sample metadata nearly always contained a de-identified subject ID, COVID-19 status, age in years and sex. Where HLA class I and class II types were available, the types were taken from metadata supplied by the sample provider, not from assay-based typing. Results and caveats for the whole study, not just this receptor: Clinical and demographic metadata were provided uncurated, with the amount varying by source and participant.

The V end gives up 4 bases and the J end 5 bases, leaving 3 bases in the junction not matched to a gene. Via the germline V gene, CDR1 is MGHRA and CDR2 YSYEKL. The CDR3 numbers 14 residues from cysteine through phenylalanine. The CDR3 DNA has 42 bases and is translated from base 1. To note about this clone: Its antigen is currently not known. No much larger clone is present one base from it, and per-base qualities are unavailable.

Each collaborating institution followed its own protocols to collect whole blood in K2EDTA tubes. For TCRbeta analysis, collaborators shipped samples in one of three forms: frozen whole blood, isolated PBMCs, or DNA extracted from either of those sample types. TCRbeta CDR3 regions were amplified from genomic DNA using the immunoSEQ Assay, a bias-controlled multiplex PCR. Per the source publication's procedure: Within the assay, amplification of reference gene primers was used to estimate how many nucleated cells each sample contained. Sequence reads were collapsed and filtered to measure the absolute abundance of every unique TCRbeta CDR3 rearrangement. For each sample, productive Simpson clonality was calculated as the square root of Simpson's diversity index across productive rearrangements. Sourced from immuneACCESS, this table was stored by TCRdb with only in-frame sequences that have V and J called. A share of the clones is absent; for the studies checked, an unresolved V gene accounts for under half, and the remainder has no known explanation. V, J and clone size derive from that table, while D and trimming were established from the DNA sequence. The sample has about 410,000 clones on record, approximately 90% of them singletons. 1.4% of the sample belongs to the ten largest clones.

Recombination connected TRBV4-1 to TRBJ1-1, and 11 bases in between align with TRBD1. The receptor comes from a woman in her 30s with active or convalescent COVID-19. The sequenced material came from peripheral blood. CDR3 sequence: CASSLGTGGTEAFF. The DNA is as follows: TGCGCCAGCAGCCTTGGGACAGGGGGTACTGAAGCTTTCTTT.